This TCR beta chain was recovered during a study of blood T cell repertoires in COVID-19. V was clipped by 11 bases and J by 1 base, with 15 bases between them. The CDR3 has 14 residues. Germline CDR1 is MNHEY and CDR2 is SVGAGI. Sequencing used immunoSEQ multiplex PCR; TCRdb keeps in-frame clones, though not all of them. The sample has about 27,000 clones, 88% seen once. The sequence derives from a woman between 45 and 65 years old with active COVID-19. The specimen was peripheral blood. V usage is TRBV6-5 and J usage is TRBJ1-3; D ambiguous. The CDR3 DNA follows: TGTGCCGTGGACGGGAAGGTTTCTGGAAACACCATATATTTT. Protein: CAVDGKVSGNTIYF.